This T cell receptor beta chain stems from a study of T cell responses to AZD1222 COVID-19 vaccine. Germline V CDR1 and CDR2: SGHTA, FQGNSA. The CDR3 runs 15 residues. The ends were cut back, 1 base at V and 0 bases at J, with 10 bases in the middle. General study results and limits: Vaccine-associated CD4 TCRs spanned spike, dominant at 160-218 and 743-854. Mostly white British, mostly female donors; authors suggested clonal diversity may be underestimated.

Data came from immunoSEQ multiplex PCR; TCRdb stores just in-frame clones and leaves some out. The repertoire holds under 150,000 clones, with about 90% as singletons. Of note for this clone: Its antigen is not identified.

The input for sequencing was peripheral blood, taken on day 0 of AZD1222 vaccination. This chain links TRBV7-2 with TRBJ2-7, with no clear D. This clonotype originated in an adult in good health. The DNA of the CDR3 is TGTGCCAGCAGCTTAGAAGGTCCCAGCTCCTACGAGCAGTACTTC. Its translation is CASSLEGPSSYEQYF.